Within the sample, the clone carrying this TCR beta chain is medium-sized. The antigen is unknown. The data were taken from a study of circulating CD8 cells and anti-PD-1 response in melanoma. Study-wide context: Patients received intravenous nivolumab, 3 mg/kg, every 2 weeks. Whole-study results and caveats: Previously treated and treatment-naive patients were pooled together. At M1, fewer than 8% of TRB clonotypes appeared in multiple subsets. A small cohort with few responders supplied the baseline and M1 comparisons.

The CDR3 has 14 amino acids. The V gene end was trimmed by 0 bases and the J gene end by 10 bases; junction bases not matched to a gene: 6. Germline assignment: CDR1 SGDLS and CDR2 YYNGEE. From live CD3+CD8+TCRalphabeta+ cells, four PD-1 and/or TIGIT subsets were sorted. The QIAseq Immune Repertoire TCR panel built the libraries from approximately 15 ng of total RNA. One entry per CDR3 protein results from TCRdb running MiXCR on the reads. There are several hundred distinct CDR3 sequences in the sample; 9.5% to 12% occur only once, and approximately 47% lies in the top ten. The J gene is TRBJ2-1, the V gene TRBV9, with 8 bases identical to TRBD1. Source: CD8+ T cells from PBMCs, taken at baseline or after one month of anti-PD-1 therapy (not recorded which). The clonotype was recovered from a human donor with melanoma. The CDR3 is CASSVADRVNEQFF. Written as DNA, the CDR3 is TGTGCCAGCAGCGTAGCGGACAGGGTGAACGAGCAGTTCTTC.